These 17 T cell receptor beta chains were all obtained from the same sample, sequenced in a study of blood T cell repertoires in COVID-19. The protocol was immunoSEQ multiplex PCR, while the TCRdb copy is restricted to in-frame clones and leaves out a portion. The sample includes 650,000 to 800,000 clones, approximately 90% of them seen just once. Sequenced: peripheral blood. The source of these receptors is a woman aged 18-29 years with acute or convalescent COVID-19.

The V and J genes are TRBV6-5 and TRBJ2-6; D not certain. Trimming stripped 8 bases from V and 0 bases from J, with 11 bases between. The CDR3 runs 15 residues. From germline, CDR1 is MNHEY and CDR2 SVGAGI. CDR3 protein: CASGKQSSGANVLTF. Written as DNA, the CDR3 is TGTGCCAGCGGAAAACAGAGCTCTGGGGCCAACGTCCTGACTTTC.

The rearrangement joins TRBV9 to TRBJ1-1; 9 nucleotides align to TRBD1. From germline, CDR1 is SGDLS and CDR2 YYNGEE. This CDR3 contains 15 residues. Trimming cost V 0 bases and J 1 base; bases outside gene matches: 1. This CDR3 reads CASSVGGQGNTEAFF. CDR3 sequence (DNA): TGTGCCAGCAGCGTAGGGGGACAGGGGAACACTGAAGCTTTCTTT.

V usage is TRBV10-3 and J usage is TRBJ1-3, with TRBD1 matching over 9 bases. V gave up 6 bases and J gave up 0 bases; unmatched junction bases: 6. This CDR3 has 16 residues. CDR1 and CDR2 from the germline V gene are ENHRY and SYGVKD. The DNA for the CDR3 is TGTGCCATCAGGGAGGGGACAGGGTCCTCTGGAAACACCATATATTTT. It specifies CAIREGTGSSGNTIYF.

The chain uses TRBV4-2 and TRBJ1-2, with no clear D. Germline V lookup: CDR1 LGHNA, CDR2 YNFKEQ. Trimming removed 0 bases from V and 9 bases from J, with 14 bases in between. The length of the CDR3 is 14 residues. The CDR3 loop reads CASSQDTGSRSYTF. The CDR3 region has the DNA TGTGCCAGCAGCCAAGATACGGGGAGCCGGAGCTACACCTTC.

The CDR3 DNA reads TGTGCTAGTGGTTTGGTACGCACAGGTTACTATGGCTACACCTTC. Protein product: CASGLVRTGYYGYTF. The chain is built from TRBV12-5 and TRBJ1-2; TRBD1 might be the D (5 bases). This CDR3 is 15 amino acids long. Trimming left V 0 bases short and J 3 bases short, with 11 bases between. Germline values: CDR1 LGHNT, CDR2 FRNRAP.

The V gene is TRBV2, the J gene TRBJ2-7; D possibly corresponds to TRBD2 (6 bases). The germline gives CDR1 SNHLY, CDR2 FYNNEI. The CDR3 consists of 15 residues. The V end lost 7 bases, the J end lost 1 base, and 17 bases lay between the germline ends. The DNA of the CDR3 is TGTGCCAGCACCCTCGGAGGGTCAAAATCCTACGAGCAGTACTTC. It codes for CASTLGGSKSYEQYF.

The CDR3 is CASIGQGGQPQHF. CDR3 nucleotides: TGTGCCAGCATCGGACAGGGAGGTCAGCCCCAGCATTTT. The chain joins TRBV6-5 to TRBJ1-5, with 8 bases lining up with TRBD1. Germline V gene sequence: CDR1 MNHEY, CDR2 SVGAGI. V shed 7 bases and J 6 bases; nucleotides not matched to a gene: 5. The CDR3 consists of 13 residues.

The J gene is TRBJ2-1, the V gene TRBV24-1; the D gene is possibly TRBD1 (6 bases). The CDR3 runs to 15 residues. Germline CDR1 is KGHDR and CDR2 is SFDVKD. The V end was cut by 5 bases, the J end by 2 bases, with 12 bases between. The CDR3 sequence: CATSGYGQTYNEQFF. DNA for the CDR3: TGTGCCACCAGTGGGTACGGACAGACCTACAATGAGCAGTTCTTC.

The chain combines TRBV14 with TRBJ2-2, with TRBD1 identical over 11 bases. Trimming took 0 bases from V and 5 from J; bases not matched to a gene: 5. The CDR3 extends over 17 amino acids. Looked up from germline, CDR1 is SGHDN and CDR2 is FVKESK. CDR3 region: CASSQDWGQGGTGELFF. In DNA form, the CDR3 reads TGTGCCAGCAGCCAAGATTGGGGACAGGGGGGAACCGGGGAGCTGTTTTTT.

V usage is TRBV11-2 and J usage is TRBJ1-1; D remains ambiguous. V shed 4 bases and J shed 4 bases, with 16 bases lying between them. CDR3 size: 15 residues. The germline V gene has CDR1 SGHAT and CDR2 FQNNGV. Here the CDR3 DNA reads TGTGCCAGCAGCTCCATCGTTCGAGGGCCCACTGAAGCTTTCTTT. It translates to CASSSIVRGPTEAFF.

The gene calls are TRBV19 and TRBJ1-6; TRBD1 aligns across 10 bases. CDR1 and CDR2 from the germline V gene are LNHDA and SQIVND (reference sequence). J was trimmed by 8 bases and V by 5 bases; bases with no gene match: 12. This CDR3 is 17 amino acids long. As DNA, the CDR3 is TGTGCCAGTAGTGACCACCTGGGACAGGGGAAGGATTCACCCCTCCACTTT. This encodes CASSDHLGQGKDSPLHF.

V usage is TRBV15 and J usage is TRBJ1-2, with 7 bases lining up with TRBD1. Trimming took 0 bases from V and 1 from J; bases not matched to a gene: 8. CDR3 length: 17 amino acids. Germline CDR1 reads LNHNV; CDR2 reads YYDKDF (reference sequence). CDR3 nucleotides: TGTGCCACCAGCAGAGATGGGACAGCACAGAATAACTATGGCTACACCTTC. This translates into CATSRDGTAQNNYGYTF.

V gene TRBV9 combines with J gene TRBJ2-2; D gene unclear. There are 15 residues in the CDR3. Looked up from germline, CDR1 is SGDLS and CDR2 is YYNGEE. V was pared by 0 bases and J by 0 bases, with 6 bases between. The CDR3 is CASSVVSSNTGELFF. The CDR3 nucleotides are TGTGCCAGCAGCGTAGTATCGTCGAACACCGGGGAGCTGTTTTTT.

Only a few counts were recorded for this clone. The DNA of the CDR3 is TGTGCCAGCAGCCCAGCCGGGTCTGGGGCCAACGTCCTGACTTTC. This encodes CASSPAGSGANVLTF. The chain combines TRBV6-2 or TRBV6-3 with TRBJ2-6; D uncertain. Germline V CDR1 and CDR2: MNHEY, SVGEGT. CDR3 length: 15 amino acids. The germline V and J ends were trimmed by 6 bases and 1 base, with 10 bases remaining between them.

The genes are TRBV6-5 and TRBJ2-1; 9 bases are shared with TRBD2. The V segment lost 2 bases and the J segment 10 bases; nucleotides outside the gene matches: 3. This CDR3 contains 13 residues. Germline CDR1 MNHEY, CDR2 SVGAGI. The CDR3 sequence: CASSYLAGREQFF. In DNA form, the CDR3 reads TGTGCCAGCAGTTACCTAGCGGGGCGGGAGCAGTTCTTC.

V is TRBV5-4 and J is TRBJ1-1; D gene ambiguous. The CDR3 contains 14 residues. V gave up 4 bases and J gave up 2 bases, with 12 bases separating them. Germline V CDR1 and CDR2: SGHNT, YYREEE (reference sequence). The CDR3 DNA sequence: TGTGCCAGCAGCCCGGGTTTGCTAAACACTGAAGCTTTCTTT. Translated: CASSPGLLNTEAFF.

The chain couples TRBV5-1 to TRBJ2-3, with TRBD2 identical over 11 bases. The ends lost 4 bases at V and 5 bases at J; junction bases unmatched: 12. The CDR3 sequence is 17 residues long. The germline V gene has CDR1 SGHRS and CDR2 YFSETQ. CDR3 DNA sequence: TGCGCCAGCAGCCCCCCTTGGCTAGCGGGGGGTCGAGATACGCAGTATTTT. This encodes CASSPPWLAGGRDTQYF.